This T cell receptor beta chain was sequenced for a study of shared clonotypes between healthy human individuals (dated by TCRdb to about 2020). Some background on the complete study: The cohort comprised two women and three men aged 18 to 49 years. To increase sequencing depth and limit assay-specific biases, different laboratories used diverse techniques to prepare libraries and sequence TCR repertoires. Between about 0.9 and 10 billion PBMCs per donor were obtained by leukapheresis. To estimate repertoire size and how much clonotype sharing occurs between individuals, the study deeply sequenced the blood TCR repertoires of five or six healthy adults. For each donor, CD4 naive and CD4 memory were each given three plates, CD8 naive was given two plates, and CD8 memory was given one plate. The paper's findings and limits, for the study overall: Sampling was limited to blood, and TCR repertoires in tissue likely differ from TCR repertoires in blood. Pairwise subsampling led to the expectation that sequencing depth would affect the degree of clonotype sharing among donors. Even with the large sequencing depth, rarefaction of the sorted-subset datasets indicated that sequencing was incomplete. About 4.5% of naive CD4, 3.5% of naive CD8, roughly 2.5% of memory CD4, and roughly 0.4% of memory CD8 clonotypes were shared across four donors. The small number of donors limited the genetic and exposure-history diversity represented. Naive subsets generally had larger estimated clonotype richness than memory subsets did. Compared with non-shared clonotypes, clonotypes shared by all four sorted-subset donors had higher generation probabilities.

Turning to this clone: This clone's antigen is unknown. Base qualities were left out, and no much larger clone turns up one base away.

Based on the germline V gene, the CDR1 and CDR2 sequences are SGHDT and YYEEEE. V trim: 4 bases; J trim: 1 base; unmatched bases: 6. The CDR3, cysteine through phenylalanine, is 16 amino acids long. Only the CDR3 DNA is retained, 48 bases long and in frame from the first base. For the CD8 naive samples, CD45RO-negative cells were positively selected for CCR7, yielding a CD45RA+CCR7+ population from which TemRA cells were excluded. The donors were healthy, HIV-negative adults who had no recently reported acute infections or vaccinations. Every donor was a Caucasian adult residing in Nashville, Tennessee, USA. Blood was obtained by leukapheresis, after which PBMCs were separated by Ficoll-Histopaque density gradient centrifugation and cryopreserved in liquid nitrogen vapor phase. Analytical flow cytometry was used to check the purity and quantity of every magnetically sorted T cell population. Genomic DNA was isolated from each sorted fraction and quantified by UV absorbance on a Nanodrop 2000c.

TCR CDR3 regions were amplified from genomic DNA by multiplex PCR using the deep immunoSEQ assay. Genomic DNA extracted from each cell subset was distributed evenly over all wells of several immunoSEQ 96-well plates, and each plate served as one replicate. For sorted subsets, around 200 ng genomic DNA, equal to tens of thousands of T cell genomes, was loaded into each replicate PCR. Purified libraries were measured with a Qubit 3.0 fluorometer, size-checked on a Bioanalyzer 2100, and measured again with the KAPA Library Quantification kit. Every immunoSEQ 96-well plate was sequenced on a separate single-read 150-cycle Illumina NextSeq 550 flow cell. The original methods were these. Because the immunoSEQ output held only junctional sequences and lacked quality scores, the filtering could not match the filtering applied to full-length reads. Sequences were annotated with PyIR, a Python wrapper for IgBLAST v1.9, and V/J genes and CDR3 were assigned using IMGT germline references. Reads were removed for weak V/J assignments (E-value above 1e-6), missing CDR3, stop codons, out-of-frame junctions, or ambiguous translated residues. V3J clonotypes were defined as sequences sharing an identical inferred V gene, J gene, and CDR3 amino acid sequence. To compute the percentage overlap between repertoires, the number of shared unique clonotypes was divided by the size of the smaller repertoire. Three approaches were used to assess repertoire richness: RTK rarefaction, the Chao1 estimator, and Recon v2.1 estimates of unobserved clonotypes. For all TCRbeta clonotypes obtained by the gDNA method from a few donors, generation probabilities were computed with OLGA. TCRdb took this table from immuneACCESS and kept in-frame rearrangements with V and J called. Such tables lack part of the clones; where checked against another copy, unresolved V genes explain under half of the gap, and the rest is unexplained. D and trimming were read from the DNA, whereas the V and J calls and clone size are those reported in that table. The sample records about 2.1 million clones, 93% of which are singletons. Around 1.7% of the sample comes from the top ten.

The origin of this receptor is a man aged 18 to 30 in good health. Some clones in this sample may be carry-over from other donors' samples. The V gene is TRBV5-6 and the J gene is TRBJ2-2, and TRBD1 matches 8 of the central bases. The sequenced sample consisted of naive CD8+ T cells from PBMCs. The cell subset or site label here, explained by the study, means: CD45RA+CCR7+. CDR3 region: CASSPRDRRNTGELFF. The base sequence is TGTGCCAGCAGCCCTAGGGACAGGAGGAACACCGGGGAGCTGTTTTTT.